This TCR beta chain was captured by sequencing in a study of blood T cell repertoires in COVID-19. On the study more broadly: The origin of the acute and convalescent COVID-19 samples was the United States, Italy and Spain. Sources were T cells, B-cell-depleted T cells, or PBMCs; the material itself was cDNA or gDNA.

The CDR3 extends over 13 amino acids. CDR1 and CDR2 (germline): SGDLS, YYNGEE. Trimming shortened V by 1 base and J by 3 bases, and 8 bases separated the two germline ends. As handled by the study authors: Amplified reference gene primers provided the basis for estimating nucleated cell counts. Assay used: immunoSEQ multiplex PCR; TCRdb lists only in-frame clones, some missing. That table gives V, J and clone size, and the DNA gave D and trimming. The table shows 120,000 or so clones, with 84% occurring only once. Cohort 3 donors were reported recovered after two negative PCRs, clearance, or symptom resolution.

The origin of this receptor is a young woman who had recovered from COVID-19. The sample was PBMCs or T cells enriched from blood (not recorded which). The chain uses TRBV9 and TRBJ2-7, with a weak D call TRBD2 (6 bases). CDR3 in amino acids: CASSVPGGYEQYF. In nucleotides, the CDR3 is TGTGCCAGCAGCGTACCCGGGGGCTACGAGCAGTACTTC.